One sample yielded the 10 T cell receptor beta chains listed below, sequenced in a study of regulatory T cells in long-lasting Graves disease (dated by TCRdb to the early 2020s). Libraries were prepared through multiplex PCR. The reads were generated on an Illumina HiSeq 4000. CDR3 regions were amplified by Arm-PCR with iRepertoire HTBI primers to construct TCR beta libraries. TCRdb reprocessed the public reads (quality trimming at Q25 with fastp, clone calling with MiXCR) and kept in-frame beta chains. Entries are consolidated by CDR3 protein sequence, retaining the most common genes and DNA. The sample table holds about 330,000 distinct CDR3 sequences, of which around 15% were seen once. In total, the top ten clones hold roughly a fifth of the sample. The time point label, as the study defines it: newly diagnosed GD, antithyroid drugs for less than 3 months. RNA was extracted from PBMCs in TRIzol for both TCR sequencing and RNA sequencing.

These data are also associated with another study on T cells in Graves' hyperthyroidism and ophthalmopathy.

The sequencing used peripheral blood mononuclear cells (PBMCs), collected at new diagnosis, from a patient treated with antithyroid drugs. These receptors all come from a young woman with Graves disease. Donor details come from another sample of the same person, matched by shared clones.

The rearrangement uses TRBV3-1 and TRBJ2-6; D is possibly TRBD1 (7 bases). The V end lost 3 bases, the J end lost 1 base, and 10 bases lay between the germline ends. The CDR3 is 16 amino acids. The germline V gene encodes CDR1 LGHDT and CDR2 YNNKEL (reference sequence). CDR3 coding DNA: TGTGCCAGCAGCCATGCAGGGGGGTCTGGGGCCAACGTCCTGACTTTC. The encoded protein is CASSHAGGSGANVLTF.

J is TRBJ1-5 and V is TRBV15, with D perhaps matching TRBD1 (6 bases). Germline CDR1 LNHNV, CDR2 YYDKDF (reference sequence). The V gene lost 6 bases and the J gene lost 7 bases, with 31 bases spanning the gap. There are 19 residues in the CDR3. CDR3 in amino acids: CATRGAGKGGNLGEQPQHF. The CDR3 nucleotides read TGTGCCACCAGAGGTGCGGGGAAGGGGGGGAATTTAGGTGAACAGCCCCAGCATTTT.

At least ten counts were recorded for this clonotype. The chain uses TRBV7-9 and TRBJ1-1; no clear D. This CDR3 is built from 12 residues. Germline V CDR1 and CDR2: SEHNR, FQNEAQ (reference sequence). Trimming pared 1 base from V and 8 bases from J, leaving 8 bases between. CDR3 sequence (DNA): TGTGCCAGCAGCTTAGTCTCCAAAGAAGCTTTCTTT. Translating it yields CASSLVSKEAFF.

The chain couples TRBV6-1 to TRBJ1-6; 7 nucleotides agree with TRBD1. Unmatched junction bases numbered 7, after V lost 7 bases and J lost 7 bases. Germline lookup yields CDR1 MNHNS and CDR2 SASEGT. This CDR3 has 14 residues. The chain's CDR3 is CASNLGTANSPLHF. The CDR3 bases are TGTGCCAGCAACCTTGGGACAGCGAATTCACCCCTCCACTTT.

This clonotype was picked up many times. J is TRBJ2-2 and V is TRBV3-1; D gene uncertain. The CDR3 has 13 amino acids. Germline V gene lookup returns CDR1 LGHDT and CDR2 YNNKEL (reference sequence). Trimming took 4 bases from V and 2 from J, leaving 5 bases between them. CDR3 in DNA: TGTGCCAGCAGCCCCCGCAACACCGGGGAGCTGTTTTTT. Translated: CASSPRNTGELFF.

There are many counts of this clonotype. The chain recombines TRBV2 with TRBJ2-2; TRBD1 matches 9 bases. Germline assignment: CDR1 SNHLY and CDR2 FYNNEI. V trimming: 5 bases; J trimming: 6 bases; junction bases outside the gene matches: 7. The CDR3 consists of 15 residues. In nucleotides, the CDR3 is TGTGCCAGCAGTACCGGGACAGGGAAGGCCGGGGAGCTGTTTTTT. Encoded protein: CASSTGTGKAGELFF.

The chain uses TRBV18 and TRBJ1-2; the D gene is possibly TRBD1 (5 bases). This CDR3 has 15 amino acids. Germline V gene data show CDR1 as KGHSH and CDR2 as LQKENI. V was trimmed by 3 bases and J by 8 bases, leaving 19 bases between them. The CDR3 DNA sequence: TGTGCCAGCTCACCGAAACTAGACTCGGGGGTGGGCTACACCTTC. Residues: CASSPKLDSGVGYTF.

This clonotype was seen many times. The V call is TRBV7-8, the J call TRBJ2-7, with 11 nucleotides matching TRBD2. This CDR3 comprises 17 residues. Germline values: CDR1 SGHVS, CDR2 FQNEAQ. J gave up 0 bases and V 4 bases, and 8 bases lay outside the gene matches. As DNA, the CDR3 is TGTGCCAGCAGCTCGATAGCGGGAGGGCTGAGCTCCTACGAGCAGTACTTC. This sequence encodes CASSSIAGGLSSYEQYF. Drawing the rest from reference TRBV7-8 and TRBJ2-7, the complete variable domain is GAGVSQSPRYKVAKRGQDVALRCDPISGHVSLFWYQQALGQGPEFLTYFQNEAQLDKSGLPSDRFFAERPEGSVSTLKIQRTQQEDSAVYLCASSSIAGGLSSYEQYFGPGTRLTVT.

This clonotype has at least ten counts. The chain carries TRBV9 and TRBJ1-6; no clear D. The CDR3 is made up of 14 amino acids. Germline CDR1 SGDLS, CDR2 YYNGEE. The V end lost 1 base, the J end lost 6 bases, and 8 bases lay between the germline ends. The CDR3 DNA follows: TGTGCCAGCAGCGTACTCCGGGTTAATTCACCCCTCCACTTT. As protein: CASSVLRVNSPLHF.

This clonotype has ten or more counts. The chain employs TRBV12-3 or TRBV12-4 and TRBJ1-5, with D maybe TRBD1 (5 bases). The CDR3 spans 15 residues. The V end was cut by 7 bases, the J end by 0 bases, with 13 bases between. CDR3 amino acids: CASTTGTYSNQPQHF. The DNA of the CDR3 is TGTGCCAGCACCACCGGGACTTATAGCAATCAGCCCCAGCATTTT.